The next 17 T cell receptor beta chains were all read from a single sample in a study of T cells in Graves' hyperthyroidism and ophthalmopathy. Regions amplified from RNA transcripts were the TCR beta CDR3 regions. First-round RT-PCR of the TCR CDR3 relied on the HTBI primer set. TCRdb reprocessed the multiplex PCR reads with MiXCR, giving one entry per CDR3 protein. The data contain more than 550,000 distinct CDR3 sequences, around 20% of them seen just once; the ten biggest clones take up about a sixth. Material: blood. Receptors were obtained from a woman aged 50 to 65 with Graves' hyperthyroidism that later progressed to Graves' ophthalmopathy.

This chain uses TRBV20-1 with TRBJ1-2, with D perhaps TRBD1 (5 bases). The CDR3 sequence is 17 residues long. V lost 0 bases, J lost 7 bases, and 24 bases lay in between. The germline CDR1 and CDR2 sequences are DFQATT and SNEGSKA (reference sequence). In nucleotides, the CDR3 is TGCAGTGCTAGAGATTTAGGGACCGCCCCGGTCGACTGTGGCTACACCTTC. It specifies CSARDLGTAPVDCGYTF.

This clonotype has a count of ten or more. The V gene is TRBV11-2, the J gene TRBJ1-2; 8 bases agree with TRBD1. V lost 4 bases and J lost 2; bases outside the gene matches: 15. The CDR3 contains 18 residues. Looked up from germline, CDR1 is SGHAT and CDR2 is FQNNGV. As DNA, the CDR3 is TGTGCCAGCAGCTCCCCCCGTTCCATCTACAGGGGGAACTATGGCTACACCTTC. It is translated as CASSSPRSIYRGNYGYTF. Filled out from reference TRBV11-2 and TRBJ1-2, the complete variable domain reads EAGVAQSPRYKIIEKRQSVAFWCNPISGHATLYWYQQILGQGPKLLIQFQNNGVVDDSQLPKDRFSAERLKGVDSTLKIQPAKLEDSAVYLCASSSPRSIYRGNYGYTFGSGTRLTVV.

This clonotype was found a few times. The CDR3 region is CASVGLARTDTQYF. The CDR3 bases are TGTGCCAGCGTAGGACTAGCGCGCACAGATACGCAGTATTTT. The V call is TRBV2, the J call TRBJ2-3; 9 bases match TRBD2. The CDR3 sequence is 14 residues long. CDR1 and CDR2 (germline): SNHLY, FYNNEI. V shed 8 bases and J 1 base; nucleotides not matched to a gene: 4.

The gene calls are TRBV29-1 and TRBJ2-5, with D perhaps matching TRBD1 (5 bases). V shed 4 bases and J shed 4 bases, with 10 bases lying between them. Germline V CDR1 and CDR2: SQVTM, ANQGSEA. The CDR3 runs to 12 residues. The CDR3 loop is CSVVWGRETQYF. Written as DNA, the CDR3 is TGCAGCGTTGTTTGGGGCAGAGAGACCCAGTACTTC.

This clonotype was seen ten or more times. The rearrangement joins TRBV5-4 to TRBJ2-5, with D possibly TRBD1 on 6 matching bases. In germline, CDR1 is SGHNT, CDR2 YYREEE (reference sequence). This CDR3 is built from 13 residues. V lost 2 bases, J lost 4 bases, and 9 bases lay in between. CDR3: CASSFGQLETQYF. CDR3 nucleotide sequence: TGTGCCAGCAGCTTTGGACAGTTAGAGACCCAGTACTTC.

In this sample, this clonotype turned up many times. The V gene is TRBV6-1, the J gene TRBJ2-7; D not certain. The CDR3 runs 14 residues. The V end lost 5 bases, the J end lost 2 bases, and 13 bases lay between the germline ends. The germline V gene encodes CDR1 MNHNS and CDR2 SASEGT. The CDR3 sequence is CASSYTANTYEQYF. DNA of the CDR3: TGTGCCAGCAGTTATACCGCGAACACCTACGAGCAGTACTTC.

The V call is TRBV5-1, the J call TRBJ2-1; D tentatively fits TRBD1 or TRBD2 (5 bases each). Germline V CDR1 and CDR2: SGHRS, YFSETQ. This CDR3 spans 11 amino acids. V lost 3 bases to trimming and J lost 12 bases, with 10 bases between them. The CDR3 bases are TGCGCCAGCAGCTCGGGGCCAGGGCAGTTCTTC. Translated: CASSSGPGQFF.

This clonotype occurred a few times. The chain employs TRBV10-3 and TRBJ2-7, with D perhaps TRBD2 (6 bases). The V end was cut by 6 bases, the J end by 0 bases, with 15 bases between. Germline-derived CDR1 and CDR2 are ENHRY and SYGVKD. The CDR3 is 15 residues long. CDR3 sequence (DNA): TGTGCCATCAGCTCGCCTGACGGGAGCTCCTACGAGCAGTACTTC. This sequence encodes CAISSPDGSSYEQYF.

This clonotype occurred many times. This chain links TRBV20-1 with TRBJ2-3; TRBD2 matches at 8 bases. V dropped 2 bases and J dropped 4; count of bases not matched to a gene: 8. Germline V gives CDR1 DFQATT, CDR2 SNEGSKA (reference sequence). This CDR3 has 15 amino acids. DNA of the CDR3: TGCAGTGCTAGATTCGTAGCGGGGTTGGCAGATACGCAGTATTTT. Amino acid sequence: CSARFVAGLADTQYF.

At least ten counts were recorded for this clonotype. The chain uses TRBV5-1 and TRBJ1-1; 11 nucleotides line up with TRBD1. J lost 6 bases, V lost 3 bases, and 4 bases had no gene match. The germline gives CDR1 SGHRS, CDR2 YFSETQ. The CDR3 contains 14 residues. CDR3 DNA sequence: TGCGCCAGCAGCTCGAGGGGACAGGGGGCTGAAGCTTTCTTT. Protein product: CASSSRGQGAEAFF.

This clonotype was counted many times. This chain uses TRBV7-2 with TRBJ2-3; D might be TRBD1 or TRBD2, each matching 5 bases. The CDR3 loop spans 12 amino acids. Per germline, CDR1 SGHTA and CDR2 FQGNSA. Deletions cut 8 bases from V and 6 bases from J, with 12 bases between. CDR3 sequence: CASLGWGDTQYF. The DNA of the CDR3 is TGTGCCAGCCTCGGGTGGGGGGATACGCAGTATTTT. Complete variable domain (other parts from reference TRBV7-2 and TRBJ2-3): GAGVSQSPSNKVTEKGKDVELRCDPISGHTALYWYRQSLGQGLEFLIYFQGNSAPDKSGLPSDRFSAERTGGSVSTLTIQRTQQEDSAVYLCASLGWGDTQYFGPGTRLTVL.

This clonotype was picked up a small number of times. The chain is built from TRBV7-2 and TRBJ1-5; no clear D. CDR1 is SGHTA and CDR2 is FQGNSA in the germline V gene. V was cut by 1 base and J by 1 base, with 5 bases left in between. The CDR3 length is 14 residues. This CDR3 reads CASSLELSNQPQHF. The CDR3 DNA reads TGTGCCAGCAGCTTAGAATTGAGCAATCAGCCCCAGCATTTT.

On this clonotype itself: A much larger clone is a single base away; this may be a read error. The chain employs TRBV12-3 or TRBV12-4 and TRBJ1-2, with D unclear. This CDR3 is built from 13 residues. This CDR3 reads CASSFGGPAGCTF. The CDR3 bases are TGTGCCAGCAGTTTTGGCGGACCAGCTGGCTGCACCTTC.

This clonotype was recorded a few times. The chain combines TRBV30 with TRBJ1-2, with 7 bases identical to TRBD1. The length of the CDR3 is 14 residues. J was trimmed by 4 bases and V by 0 bases; bases with no gene match: 5. The germline V gene encodes CDR1 GTSNPN and CDR2 SVGIG (reference sequence). Written as DNA, the CDR3 is TGTGCCTGGAGTGTACGGGACAGCGGCTATGGCTACACCTTC. This sequence encodes CAWSVRDSGYGYTF.

This clonotype was picked up many times. The chain carries TRBV3-1 and TRBJ2-7; the D call may be TRBD1 or TRBD2 (5 bases each). Deletions cut 0 bases from V and 5 bases from J, with 11 bases between. The CDR3 totals 14 residues. Per germline, CDR1 LGHDT and CDR2 YNNKEL (reference sequence). The CDR3 coding sequence is TGTGCCAGCAGCCAAGATTACGGGGCCCACGAGCAGTACTTC. Translation gives CASSQDYGAHEQYF.

V gene TRBV6-5 combines with J gene TRBJ1-1, with 10 bases that match TRBD1. J lost 5 bases, V lost 2 bases, and 5 bases had no gene match. The germline CDR1 and CDR2 sequences are MNHEY and SVGAGI. This CDR3 has 15 residues. The CDR3 region has the DNA TGTGCCAGCAGTTACCCGGGACAGGGGACTACTGAAGCTTTCTTT. Residues: CASSYPGQGTTEAFF.

V is TRBV9 and J is TRBJ1-6, with D hard to call. Germline-derived CDR1 and CDR2 are SGDLS and YYNGEE. CDR3 length: 15 amino acids. V gave up 1 base and J gave up 7 bases, with 12 bases separating them. Here the CDR3 DNA reads TGTGCCAGCAGCGTACGTGCGGAGGAGAATTCACCCCTCCACTTT. Amino acid sequence: CASSVRAEENSPLHF.